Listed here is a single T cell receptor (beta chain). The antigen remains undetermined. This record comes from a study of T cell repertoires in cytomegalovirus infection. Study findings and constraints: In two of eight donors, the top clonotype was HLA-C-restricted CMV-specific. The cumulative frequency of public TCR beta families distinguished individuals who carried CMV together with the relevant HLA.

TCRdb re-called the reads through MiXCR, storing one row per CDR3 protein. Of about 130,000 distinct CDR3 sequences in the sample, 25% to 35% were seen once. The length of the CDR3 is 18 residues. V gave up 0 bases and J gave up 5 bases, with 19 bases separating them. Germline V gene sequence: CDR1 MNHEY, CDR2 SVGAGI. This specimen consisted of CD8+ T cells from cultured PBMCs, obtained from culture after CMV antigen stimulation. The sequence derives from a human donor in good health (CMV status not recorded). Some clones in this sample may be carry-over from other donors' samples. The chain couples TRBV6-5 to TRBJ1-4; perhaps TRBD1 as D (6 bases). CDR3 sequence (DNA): TGTGCCAGCAGTTACTCGATTCAGGGGCGCGCGGGGAATGAAAAACTGTTTTTT. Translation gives CASSYSIQGRAGNEKLFF.